This TCR beta chain was retrieved from a study of blood T cells in healthy people across ages. Overall study findings and caveats: Samples with more naive T cells showed higher observed beta diversity. More naive CD4+ cells and higher diversity were found in long-lived than in aged donors.

Through a sample-barcoded 5' primer and a J-beta primer mix, a second PCR was run for about 6 to 11 cycles. MiXCR, run by TCRdb on the 5' RACE reads, gives a single entry per CDR3 protein. The sample yields some 670,000 distinct CDR3 sequences, roughly half seen once. V shed 11 bases and J shed 4 bases, with 11 bases lying between them. The CDR3 totals 11 residues. Germline values: CDR1 MNHEY, CDR2 SVGAGI. Isolation per sample recovered at least 7 million PBMCs. This clonotype was picked up many times. Its antigen is currently unknown. The genes are TRBV6-5 and TRBJ1-1; D might be TRBD1 (6 bases). Sequenced input: blood. The TCR originated in a woman over 75 in good health. DNA for the CDR3: TGTGCCGCAGGGGAAAGCACTGAAGCTTTCTTT. Amino acids: CAAGESTEAFF.